These 26 T cell receptor beta chains were sequenced from one sample in a study of regulatory T cells in long-lasting Graves disease. Construction of the TCR beta libraries employed iRepertoire HTBI primers in conjunction with Arm-PCR of CDR3 regions. Using its own MiXCR run on the multiplex PCR reads, TCRdb lists one record per CDR3 protein. The table includes more than 300,000 distinct CDR3 sequences, roughly 24% detected once. The time point: persistent/refractory GD, antithyroid drugs over 5 years with positive TRAb. Preparation of the TCR library used RNA extracted from PBMCs. This sample comprised peripheral blood mononuclear cells (PBMCs), obtained when the disease was refractory, from a patient treated with antithyroid drugs. These receptors were taken from a woman aged 35 to 49 with Graves disease.

The chain employs TRBV29-1 and TRBJ2-2; perhaps TRBD1 as D (6 bases). Germline CDR1 is SQVTM and CDR2 is ANQGSEA. The CDR3 runs 16 residues. Trimming shortened V by 6 bases and J by 0 bases, and 17 bases separated the two germline ends. The CDR3 coding sequence is TGCAGCGTCATCCACCGGGACACGACGAACACCGGGGAGCTGTTTTTT. Translation gives CSVIHRDTTNTGELFF.

This clonotype was detected only a few times. J is TRBJ1-1 and V is TRBV13, with D possibly matching TRBD1 (5 bases). CDR1 is PRHDT and CDR2 is FYEKMQ in the germline V gene (reference sequence). The germline V and J ends were trimmed by 5 bases and 10 bases, with 17 bases remaining between them. The CDR3 spans 13 residues. CDR3 region: CASSILRTGGAFF. The CDR3 DNA reads TGTGCCAGCAGCATCCTACGAACAGGCGGAGCTTTCTTT.

This clonotype was seen many times. The chain employs TRBV20-1 and TRBJ2-7; 7 bases map to TRBD2. From germline, CDR1 is DFQATT and CDR2 SNEGSKA (reference sequence). Trimming cost V 6 bases and J 0 bases; bases outside gene matches: 8. CDR3 length: 14 residues. The CDR3 sequence is CSAETSELSYEQYF. In DNA, the CDR3 is TGCAGTGCCGAAACTAGCGAACTCTCCTACGAGCAGTACTTC.

This clonotype came up a few times. In DNA, the CDR3 is TGTGCCAGCAGTTTATTTTCGTTCGAGCAGTACTTC. The encoded protein is CASSLFSFEQYF. The gene calls are TRBV28 and TRBJ2-7, with no clear D. The V end was cut by 1 base, the J end by 6 bases, with 7 bases between. Per germline, CDR1 MDHEN and CDR2 SYDVKM. The CDR3 runs 12 residues.

This clonotype was seen ten or more times. This chain links TRBV6-5 with TRBJ2-2; D possibly corresponds to TRBD1 (5 bases). The CDR3 spans 17 residues. CDR1 MNHEY and CDR2 SVGAGI come from the germline V gene. The V and J ends lost 0 bases and 7 bases respectively, with 18 bases between them. In nucleotides, the CDR3 is TGTGCCAGCAGTTACTCGGTTTGGAAGGGGTGGGGCGGGGAGCTGTTTTTT. This sequence encodes CASSYSVWKGWGGELFF.

This clonotype was counted at least ten times. The rearrangement joins TRBV29-1 to TRBJ2-7, with D perhaps given as TRBD1 or TRBD2 (5 bases each). The CDR3 is made up of 11 amino acids. With 6 bases removed from V and 2 bases from J, the gap between germline ends came to 8 bases. CDR1 is SQVTM, CDR2 ANQGSEA, per germline. The CDR3 coding sequence is TGCAGCGTGAGGGGACCCTACGAGCAGTACTTC. Translation gives CSVRGPYEQYF.

Regarding this clonotype: This is likely an artifact of a read error, given a far larger clone one base away. This chain uses TRBV2 with TRBJ1-6; a weak D match, TRBD1 (6 bases). Germline CDR1 SNHLY, CDR2 FYNNEI. The CDR3 is 13 residues long. V lost 5 bases, J lost 5 bases, and 7 bases lay in between. The CDR3: CASSNRDNSPLHF. In DNA form, the CDR3 reads TGTGCCAGCAGTAACAGGGATAATTCACCCCTCCACTTT.

This clonotype has at least ten counts. This chain links TRBV2 with TRBJ2-7; tentative D call: TRBD2 (5 bases). V shed 7 bases and J shed 3 bases, with 13 bases lying between them. The CDR3 has 13 amino acids. Germline CDR1 reads SNHLY; CDR2 reads FYNNEI. The CDR3 bases are TGTGCCAGCACAGCGGCGAGGAACTACGAGCAGTACTTC. Protein product: CASTAARNYEQYF. The full variable domain, completed using reference TRBV2 and TRBJ2-7, is EPEVTQTPSHQVTQMGQEVILRCVPISNHLYFYWYRQILGQKVEFLVSFYNNEISEKSEIFDDQFSVERPDGSNFTLKIRSTKLEDSAMYFCASTAARNYEQYFGPGTRLTVT.

The chain has TRBV27 and TRBJ1-4; no clear D gene. The CDR3 loop spans 15 amino acids. Between the trimmed V and J ends, which lost 5 bases and 5 bases, there was a span of 15 bases. Germline V gene sequence: CDR1 MNHEY, CDR2 SMNVEV (reference sequence). CDR3 residues: CASSPDPRWNEKLFF. DNA of the CDR3: TGTGCCAGCAGTCCTGACCCCCGCTGGAATGAAAAACTGTTTTTT.

This clonotype has at least ten counts. V and J are TRBV28 and TRBJ2-7, with 8 bases identical to TRBD2. V shed 2 bases, J shed 2 bases, and the junction held 5 bases outside the gene matches. The CDR3 covers 15 residues. CDR1 and CDR2 (germline): MDHEN, SYDVKM. CDR3 bases: TGTGCCAGCAGTTTACCGGGAGGGTTAACCTACGAGCAGTACTTC. Translation gives CASSLPGGLTYEQYF.

This clonotype showed up many times. CDR3 region: CASSPSRVTTYEQYF. The CDR3 bases are TGTGCCAGCAGTCCTTCTAGGGTTACGACTTACGAGCAGTACTTC. V usage is TRBV6-1 and J usage is TRBJ2-7; D is ambiguous. The length of the CDR3 is 15 residues. Trimming left V 5 bases short and J 4 bases short, with 18 bases between. The germline gives CDR1 MNHNS, CDR2 SASEGT.

In this sample, this clonotype turned up a few times. The chain is built from TRBV27 and TRBJ2-2, with 11 bases identical to TRBD2. Germline CDR1 reads MNHEY; CDR2 reads SMNVEV (reference sequence). The length of the CDR3 is 15 residues. The J segment lost 6 bases and the V segment lost 6 bases, leaving 6 bases of the junction unmatched. The CDR3 loop reads CASRLAGGPPGELFF. DNA of the CDR3: TGTGCCAGCAGATTAGCGGGGGGGCCCCCCGGGGAGCTGTTTTTT.

This clonotype was detected ten times or more. The chain employs TRBV11-2 and TRBJ1-1, with D unresolved. Trimming removed 5 bases at V and 0 bases at J, with 19 bases between. This CDR3 contains 17 residues. Germline CDR1 and CDR2: SGHAT and FQNNGV. CDR3: CASSNSPRRGLNTEAFF. The CDR3 DNA sequence: TGTGCCAGCAGCAATTCTCCCCGCCGGGGTCTGAACACTGAAGCTTTCTTT.

This clonotype was observed at least ten times. The V and J genes are TRBV12-3 or TRBV12-4 and TRBJ2-5; 8 bases are a match to TRBD2. The CDR3 has 12 amino acids. Trimming cost V 4 bases and J 12 bases; bases outside gene matches: 7. CDR3 in amino acids: CASSSGRGGEYF. CDR3 nucleotides: TGTGCCAGCAGTTCCGGGAGGGGGGGAGAGTACTTC.

This sequence joins TRBV7-9 and TRBJ2-1; D is ambiguous. Trimming took off 1 base at V and 13 bases at J, with 14 bases between the two ends. Germline CDR1 is SEHNR and CDR2 is FQNEAQ (reference sequence). The CDR3 loop spans 13 amino acids. The CDR3 DNA sequence: TGTGCCAGCAGCTTAGGGGAATCTAGGATTCAGTTCTTC. This encodes CASSLGESRIQFF.

The rearrangement links TRBV20-1 to TRBJ2-7; TRBD2 agrees at 8 bases. CDR1 and CDR2 from the germline V gene are DFQATT and SNEGSKA (reference sequence). The CDR3 totals 13 residues. Unmatched junction bases numbered 3, after V lost 3 bases and J lost 2 bases. CDR3 sequence (DNA): TGCAGTGCTAGGGGACTAGACACCTACGAGCAGTACTTC. It is translated as CSARGLDTYEQYF.

The J gene is TRBJ2-7, the V gene TRBV20-1; D gene ambiguous. This CDR3 has 12 residues. Germline CDR1 DFQATT, CDR2 SNEGSKA (reference sequence). Trimming shortened V by 6 bases and J by 1 base, and 10 bases separated the two germline ends. The CDR3: CSATPGSYEQYF. CDR3 coding DNA: TGCAGTGCAACCCCTGGGTCCTACGAGCAGTACTTC.

This clonotype has a handful of counts. V and J are TRBV20-1 and TRBJ1-1, with TRBD1 matching over 7 bases. The CDR3 has 13 amino acids. V shed 5 bases and J 1 base; nucleotides not matched to a gene: 4. Germline lookup yields CDR1 DFQATT and CDR2 SNEGSKA (reference sequence). CDR3 nucleotide sequence: TGCAGTGCTTACGGACAGGCGAACACTGAAGCTTTCTTT. Its protein product is CSAYGQANTEAFF.

The genes are TRBV11-2 and TRBJ2-7; TRBD2 agrees at 11 bases. This CDR3 is 17 amino acids long. Germline CDR1 and CDR2: SGHAT and FQNNGV. Losses at the gene ends were 8 bases for V and 1 base for J; bases not matched to a gene: 13. The CDR3 nucleotides read TGTGCCAGCCGGCGCACTAGCGGGAGTAAAGAGTCCTACGAGCAGTACTTC. It encodes CASRRTSGSKESYEQYF.

The chain employs TRBV29-1 and TRBJ2-3; D uncertain. The germline V gene encodes CDR1 SQVTM and CDR2 ANQGSEA. V lost 4 bases and J 2 bases, leaving 4 bases between the germline ends. The length of the CDR3 is 11 residues. This CDR3 reads CSVAITDTQYF. CDR3 sequence (DNA): TGCAGCGTTGCGATCACAGATACGCAGTATTTT.

This clonotype turned up a few times. The chain joins TRBV20-1 to TRBJ2-2; 7 bases agree with TRBD2. Trimming took 3 bases from V and 5 from J; bases not matched to a gene: 12. The CDR3 contains 16 residues. Germline V gene lookup returns CDR1 DFQATT and CDR2 SNEGSKA (reference sequence). The CDR3 is CSARGSFSGYTGELFF. The CDR3 DNA reads TGCAGTGCTAGGGGTTCTTTTAGCGGGTATACCGGGGAGCTGTTTTTT.

The chain has TRBV6-1 and TRBJ2-1; TRBD2 matches 8 bases. Germline CDR1 is MNHNS and CDR2 is SASEGT. This CDR3 is built from 14 residues. Trimming removed 8 bases from V and 1 base from J; junction bases left unmatched: 4. The CDR3 is CASLTSGSYNEQFF. In DNA, the CDR3 is TGTGCCAGCCTCACTAGCGGATCCTACAATGAGCAGTTCTTC.

The gene calls are TRBV20-1 and TRBJ1-2; possible D gene TRBD1, 6 bases. Germline values: CDR1 DFQATT, CDR2 SNEGSKA (reference sequence). This CDR3 is built from 15 residues. Trimming cost V 5 bases and J 4 bases, with 20 bases left between them. The CDR3 sequence: CSASEGGGQSYGYTF. The CDR3 DNA reads TGCAGTGCTTCCGAGGGGGGGGGGCAGAGCTATGGCTACACCTTC.

In this sample, this clonotype turned up many times. This rearrangement joins TRBV11-2 to TRBJ2-7; no clear D gene. Looked up from germline, CDR1 is SGHAT and CDR2 is FQNNGV. The CDR3 extends over 11 amino acids. The ends were cut back, 8 bases at V and 0 bases at J, with 5 bases in the middle. CDR3 residues: CASVSSYEQYF. The CDR3 DNA follows: TGTGCCAGCGTGAGCTCCTACGAGCAGTACTTC.

The table lists this clonotype with a few counts. The chain recombines TRBV10-3 with TRBJ1-2; D gene unclear. Trimming left V 4 bases short and J 4 bases short, with 10 bases between. CDR1 ENHRY and CDR2 SYGVKD come from the germline V gene. The CDR3 spans 13 residues. This CDR3 reads CAISVWDFYGYTF. CDR3 coding DNA: TGTGCCATCAGTGTCTGGGATTTCTATGGCTACACCTTC.

This clonotype has a count of ten or more. This chain connects TRBV11-2 to TRBJ1-1; D remains ambiguous. The CDR3 spans 12 residues. Germline V gene data show CDR1 as SGHAT and CDR2 as FQNNGV. V was shortened by 5 bases and J by 6 bases, with 10 bases between the two germline ends. CDR3 residues: CASSHSRPEAFF. The CDR3 nucleotides read TGTGCCAGCAGCCACAGTAGGCCTGAAGCTTTCTTT. Full variable domain (outside the CDR3, taken from reference TRBV11-2 and TRBJ1-1): EAGVAQSPRYKIIEKRQSVAFWCNPISGHATLYWYQQILGQGPKLLIQFQNNGVVDDSQLPKDRFSAERLKGVDSTLKIQPAKLEDSAVYLCASSHSRPEAFFGQGTRLTVV.